This TCR beta chain came from a study of blood T cell repertoires in COVID-19. Study details: The origin of the acute and convalescent COVID-19 samples was the United States, Italy and Spain. T cells, B-cell-depleted T cells, or PBMCs provided the cDNA or gDNA that served as material.

The table came from immunoSEQ multiplex PCR; TCRdb's copy has only in-frame clones and leaves some out. The repertoire includes roughly 260,000 clones, more than 65% of them detected once, and 4% to 4.5% sits in the top ten. V gave up 5 bases and J gave up 1 base; unmatched junction bases: 5. Per the germline V gene, CDR1 is SGHAT and CDR2 is FQNNGV. The CDR3 runs to 15 residues. J is TRBJ2-4 and V is TRBV11-2, with 7 nucleotides matching TRBD1. Sequenced input: peripheral blood. The sequence derives from a woman in her thirties or forties with active or convalescent COVID-19. This CDR3 reads CASSRQGEAKNIQYF. The CDR3 DNA follows: TGTGCCAGCAGCCGACAGGGCGAGGCCAAAAACATTCAGTACTTC.